This T cell receptor beta chain was identified during a study of blood T cell repertoires in COVID-19. The V and J ends lost 0 bases and 7 bases, in that order; junction bases with no gene match: 6. This CDR3 has 15 amino acids. From germline, CDR1 is ENHRY and CDR2 SYGVKD. Measured with immunoSEQ multiplex PCR; TCRdb has only the in-frame clones, and not every one. The data hold about 240,000 clones, with 75% to 90% observed a single time. The receptor was derived from a woman in her thirties who had recovered from COVID-19. The chain recombines TRBV10-3 with TRBJ2-5; 9 bases match TRBD1. The sample was PBMCs or T cells enriched from blood (not recorded which). CDR3 loop: CAISESGQGTGTQYF. Written as DNA, the CDR3 is TGTGCCATCAGTGAGTCCGGACAGGGGACGGGGACCCAGTACTTC.